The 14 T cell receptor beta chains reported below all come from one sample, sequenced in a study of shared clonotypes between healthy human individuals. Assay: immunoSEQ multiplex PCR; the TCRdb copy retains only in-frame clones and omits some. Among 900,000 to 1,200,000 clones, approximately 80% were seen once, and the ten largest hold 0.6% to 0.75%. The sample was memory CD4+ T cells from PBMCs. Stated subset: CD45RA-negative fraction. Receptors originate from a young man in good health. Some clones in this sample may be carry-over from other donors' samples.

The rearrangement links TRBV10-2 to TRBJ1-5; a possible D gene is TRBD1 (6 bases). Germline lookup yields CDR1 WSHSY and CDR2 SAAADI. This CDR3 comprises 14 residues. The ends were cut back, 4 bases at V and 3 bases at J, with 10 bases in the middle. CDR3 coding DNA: TGCGCCAGCAGTGGAGCAGGGGTCAATCAGCCCCAGCATTTT. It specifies CASSGAGVNQPQHF.

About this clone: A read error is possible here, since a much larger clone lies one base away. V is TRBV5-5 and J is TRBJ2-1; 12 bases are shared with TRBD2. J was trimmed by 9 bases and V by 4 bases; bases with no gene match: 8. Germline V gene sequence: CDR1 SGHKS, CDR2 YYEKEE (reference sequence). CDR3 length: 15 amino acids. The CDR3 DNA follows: TGTGCCAGCAGCCCAACTAGCGGGAGGATCGGTGAGCAGTTCTTC. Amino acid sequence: CASSPTSGRIGEQFF.

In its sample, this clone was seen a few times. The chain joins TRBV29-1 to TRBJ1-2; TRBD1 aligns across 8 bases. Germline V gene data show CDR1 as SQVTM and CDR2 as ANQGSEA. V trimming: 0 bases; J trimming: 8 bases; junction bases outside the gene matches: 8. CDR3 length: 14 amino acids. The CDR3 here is CSVEDYSRGLGYTF. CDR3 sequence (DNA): TGCAGCGTTGAAGATTATAGCAGGGGGCTCGGCTACACCTTC.

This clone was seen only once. In nucleotides, the CDR3 is TGTGCCAGCAATACTCGACAAAACACTGAAGCTTTCTTT. Amino acids: CASNTRQNTEAFF. This chain uses TRBV2 with TRBJ1-1, with unresolved D. The V end lost 7 bases, the J end lost 2 bases, and 11 bases lay between the germline ends. CDR1 is SNHLY and CDR2 is FYNNEI in the germline V gene. This CDR3 is built from 13 residues.

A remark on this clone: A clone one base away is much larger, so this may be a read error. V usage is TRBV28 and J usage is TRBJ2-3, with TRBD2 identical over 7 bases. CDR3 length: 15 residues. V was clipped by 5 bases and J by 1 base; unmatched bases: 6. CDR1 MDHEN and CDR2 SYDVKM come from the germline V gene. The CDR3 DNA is TGTGCCAGCAGTGAAGCGGGAAAGGGCACAGATACGCAGTATTTT. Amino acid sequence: CASSEAGKGTDTQYF.

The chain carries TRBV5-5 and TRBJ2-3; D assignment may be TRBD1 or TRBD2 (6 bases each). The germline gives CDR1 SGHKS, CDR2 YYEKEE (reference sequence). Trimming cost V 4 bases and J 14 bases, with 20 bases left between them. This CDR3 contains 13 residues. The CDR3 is CASSQVFGGLGYF. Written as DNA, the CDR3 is TGTGCCAGCAGCCAGGTGTTTGGGGGGCTGGGGTATTTT.

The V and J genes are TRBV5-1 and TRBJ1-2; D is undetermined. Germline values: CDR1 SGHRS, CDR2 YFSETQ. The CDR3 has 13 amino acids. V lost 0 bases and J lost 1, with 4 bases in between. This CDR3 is CASSLGVNYGYTF. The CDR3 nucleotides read TGCGCCAGCAGCTTGGGTGTTAACTATGGCTACACCTTC.

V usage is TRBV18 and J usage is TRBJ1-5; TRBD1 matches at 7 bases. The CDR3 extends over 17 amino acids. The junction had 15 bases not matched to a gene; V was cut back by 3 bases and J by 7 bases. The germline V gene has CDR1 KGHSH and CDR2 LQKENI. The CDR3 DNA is TGTGCCAGCTCACCCCTGAGAACAGGGGAGGGTGGACAGCCCCAGCATTTT. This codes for CASSPLRTGEGGQPQHF.

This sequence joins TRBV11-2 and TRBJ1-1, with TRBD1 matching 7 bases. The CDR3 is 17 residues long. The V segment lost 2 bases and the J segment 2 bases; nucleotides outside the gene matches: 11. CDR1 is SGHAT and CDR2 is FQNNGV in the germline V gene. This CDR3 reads CASSLRPTGKGNTEAFF. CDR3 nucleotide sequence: TGTGCCAGCAGCTTACGACCGACAGGGAAGGGTAACACTGAAGCTTTCTTT.

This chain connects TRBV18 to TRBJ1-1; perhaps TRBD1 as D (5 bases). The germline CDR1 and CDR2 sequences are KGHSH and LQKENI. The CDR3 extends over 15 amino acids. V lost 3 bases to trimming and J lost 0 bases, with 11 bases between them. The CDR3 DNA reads TGTGCCAGCTCACCGATGAAGGGGATGAACACTGAAGCTTTCTTT. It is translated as CASSPMKGMNTEAFF.

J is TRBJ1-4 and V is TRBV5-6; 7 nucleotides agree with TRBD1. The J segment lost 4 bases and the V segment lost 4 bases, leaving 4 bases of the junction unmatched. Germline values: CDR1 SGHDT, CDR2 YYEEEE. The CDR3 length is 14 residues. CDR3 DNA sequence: TGTGCCAGCAGCCTCCGGGACAGTAATGAAAAACTGTTTTTT. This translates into CASSLRDSNEKLFF.

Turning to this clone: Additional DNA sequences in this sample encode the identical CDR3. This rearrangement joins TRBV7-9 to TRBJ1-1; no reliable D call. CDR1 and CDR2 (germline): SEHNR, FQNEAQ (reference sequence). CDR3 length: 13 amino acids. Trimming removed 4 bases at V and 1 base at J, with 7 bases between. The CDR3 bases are TGTGCCAGCAGCTCCGGCCAGAACACTGAAGCTTTCTTT. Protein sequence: CASSSGQNTEAFF.

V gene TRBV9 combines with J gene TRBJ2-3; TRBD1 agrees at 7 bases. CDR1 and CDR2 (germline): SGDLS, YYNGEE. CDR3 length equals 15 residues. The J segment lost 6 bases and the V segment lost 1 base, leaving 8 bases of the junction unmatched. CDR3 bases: TGTGCCAGCAGCGTATTAACAGGGGTTTTTGATACGCAGTATTTT. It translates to CASSVLTGVFDTQYF.

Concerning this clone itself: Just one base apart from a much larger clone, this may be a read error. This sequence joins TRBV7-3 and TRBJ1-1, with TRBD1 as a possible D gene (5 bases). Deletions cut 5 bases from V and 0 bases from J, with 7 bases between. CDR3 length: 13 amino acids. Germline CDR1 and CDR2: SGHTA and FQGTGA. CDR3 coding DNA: TGTGCCAGCAGCCGGGGGGTGAACACTGAAGCTTTCTTT. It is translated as CASSRGVNTEAFF.